The present T cell receptor beta chain was sequenced within a study of post-analysis software for immune sequencing data. The wider study: Several disease courses (relapsing-remitting, secondary progressive and progressive-relapsing) of multiple sclerosis were included.

Study findings and constraints: Higher frequency in patients than in controls was seen for five TRBV segments, with TRBV5-6, TRBV5-1 and TRBV20-1 among them.

Carried by the TCR beta cDNA libraries were unique molecular identifiers. Out of roughly 0.85 to 10 million T cells, 470,000 or so cDNA molecules were generated. Using its own MiXCR run on the PCR reads, TCRdb lists one record per CDR3 protein. This table holds some 190,000 distinct CDR3 sequences, 25% to 35% found once. This clonotype has ten or more counts. Its antigen is currently unknown. Trimming took off 2 bases at V and 5 bases at J, with 10 bases between the two ends. The CDR3 runs 14 residues. The sequenced sample consisted of blood. The chain uses TRBV12-3 or TRBV12-4 and TRBJ2-1, with a possible D match to TRBD2 (6 bases). The source of this sequence is a girl under 18 with multiple sclerosis. The CDR3 sequence: CASSLRGGDNEQFF. As DNA, the CDR3 is TGTGCCAGCAGTTTAAGAGGCGGGGACAATGAGCAGTTCTTC.